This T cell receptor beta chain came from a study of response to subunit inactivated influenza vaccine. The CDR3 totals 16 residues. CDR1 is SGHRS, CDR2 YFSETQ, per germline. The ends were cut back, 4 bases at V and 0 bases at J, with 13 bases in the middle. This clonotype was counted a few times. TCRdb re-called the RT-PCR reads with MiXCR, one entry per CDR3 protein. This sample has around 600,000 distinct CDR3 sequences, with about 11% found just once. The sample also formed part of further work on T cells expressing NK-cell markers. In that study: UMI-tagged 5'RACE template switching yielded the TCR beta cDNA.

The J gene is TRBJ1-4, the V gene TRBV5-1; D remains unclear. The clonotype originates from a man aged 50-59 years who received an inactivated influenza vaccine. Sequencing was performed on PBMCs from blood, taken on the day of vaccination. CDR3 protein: CASSLTDASTNEKLFF. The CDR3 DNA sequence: TGCGCCAGCAGCCTAACTGATGCCTCAACTAATGAAAAACTGTTTTTT.